Below are 24 T cell receptor beta chains sequenced from a single sample in a study of blood T cell repertoires in COVID-19. Sequenced by immunoSEQ multiplex PCR; TCRdb stores in-frame clones only, minus some. This sample carries 650,000 to 800,000 clones, approximately 90% of them seen once, and the ten largest clones take around 0.3%. What was sequenced was peripheral blood. All receptors derive from a young woman with acute or convalescent COVID-19.

The chain links TRBV19 to TRBJ2-7, with 8 positions matching TRBD2. The length of the CDR3 is 12 residues. V gave up 6 bases and J gave up 3 bases; unmatched junction bases: 1. Germline V lookup: CDR1 LNHDA, CDR2 SQIVND (reference sequence). The CDR3 loop is CASRGLDYEQYF. In nucleotides, the CDR3 is TGTGCCAGTAGGGGACTAGACTACGAGCAGTACTTC.

The chain combines TRBV7-9 with TRBJ1-2; D perhaps matches TRBD1 (5 bases). V lost 1 base and J 8 bases, leaving 11 bases between the germline ends. The germline V gene encodes CDR1 SEHNR and CDR2 FQNEAQ (reference sequence). The CDR3 covers 13 residues. The CDR3 here is CASSLGGLGGYTF. The DNA of the CDR3 is TGTGCCAGCAGCTTAGGGGGCCTAGGCGGCTACACCTTC.

The J gene is TRBJ1-6, the V gene TRBV18; 7 nucleotides align to TRBD1. The J segment lost 10 bases and the V segment lost 1 base, leaving 7 bases of the junction unmatched. This CDR3 comprises 15 residues. CDR1 is KGHSH and CDR2 is LQKENI in the germline V gene. CDR3 bases: TGTGCCAGCTCACCACAGCCAGGGGGAAAATCACCCCTCCACTTT. Its translation: CASSPQPGGKSPLHF. Variable domain in full (rest from reference TRBV18 and TRBJ1-6): NAGVMQNPRHLVRRRGQEARLRCSPMKGHSHVYWYRQLPEEGLKFMVYLQKENIIDESGMPKERFSAEFPKEGPSILRIQQVVRGDSAAYFCASSPQPGGKSPLHFGNGTRLTVT.

The genes are TRBV3-1 (or the pseudogene TRBV3-2) and TRBJ2-4, with D possibly matching TRBD2 (6 bases). With 4 bases removed from V and 2 bases from J, the gap between germline ends came to 9 bases. The CDR3 totals 14 residues. CDR1 LGHDT and CDR2 YNNKEL come from the germline V gene (reference sequence). CDR3 in amino acids: CASSLRGTKNIQYF. The CDR3 DNA reads TGTGCCAGCAGCCTTCGGGGGACCAAAAACATTCAGTACTTC.

This sequence joins TRBV15 and TRBJ1-1; D call uncertain. Germline assignment: CDR1 LNHNV and CDR2 YYDKDF (reference sequence). This CDR3 region has 12 residues. V shed 1 base and J shed 7 bases, with 7 bases lying between them. CDR3 nucleotide sequence: TGTGCCACCAGCAGAGGAGAGGGTGAAGCTTTCTTT. Protein: CATSRGEGEAFF.

The chain links TRBV3-1 (or the pseudogene TRBV3-2) to TRBJ1-2; D is unresolved. Germline V lookup: CDR1 LGHDT, CDR2 YNNKEL (reference sequence). The CDR3 is 15 residues long. V dropped 1 base and J dropped 2 bases, with 11 bases sitting between them. Here the CDR3 DNA reads TGTGCCAGCAGCCAAGCCGGAGGTCCAAACTATGGCTACACCTTC. As protein: CASSQAGGPNYGYTF.

V and J are TRBV6-5 and TRBJ1-1, with D hard to call. The CDR3 is made up of 14 amino acids. CDR1 is MNHEY, CDR2 SVGAGI, per germline. Trimming took 2 bases from V and 4 from J, leaving 11 bases between them. The CDR3 protein is CASSYAGSPTEAFF. The CDR3 DNA reads TGTGCCAGCAGTTACGCCGGGTCCCCCACTGAAGCTTTCTTT.

This chain connects TRBV5-1 to TRBJ1-2, with no clear D. Germline loops: CDR1 SGHRS, CDR2 YFSETQ. The V gene lost 4 bases and the J gene lost 7 bases, with 8 bases spanning the gap. The length of the CDR3 is 11 residues. CDR3 sequence reads: CASSPGSGYTF. The CDR3 coding sequence is TGCGCCAGCAGCCCCGGTAGTGGCTACACCTTC. Based on the CDR3 plus reference TRBV5-1 and TRBJ1-2, the full variable domain is KAGVTQTPRYLIKTRGQQVTLSCSPISGHRSVSWYQQTPGQGLQFLFEYFSETQRNKGNFPGRFSGRQFSNSRSEMNVSTLELGDSALYLCASSPGSGYTFGSGTRLTVV.

The rearrangement links TRBV5-1 to TRBJ1-1; 7 bases match TRBD1. The V gene's germline CDR1 is SGHRS and CDR2 YFSETQ. This CDR3 is built from 15 residues. V lost 1 base and J lost 2; bases outside the gene matches: 5. DNA for the CDR3: TGCGCCAGCAGCTTGTGGACAGGTTTCAACACTGAAGCTTTCTTT. Its protein product is CASSLWTGFNTEAFF.

The chain couples TRBV7-3 to TRBJ2-2, with 9 bases lining up with TRBD2. CDR1 SGHTA and CDR2 FQGTGA come from the germline V gene. This CDR3 spans 16 amino acids. J was trimmed by 5 bases and V by 5 bases; bases with no gene match: 9. The CDR3 nucleotides read TGTGCCAGCAGCCCGCCGCGGGGGGGCGGAACCGGGGAGCTGTTTTTT. Amino acid sequence: CASSPPRGGGTGELFF.

This CDR3 is CASSQEPRGRGGYTF. The CDR3 region has the DNA TGTGCCAGCAGCCAAGAGCCCAGGGGTAGAGGTGGCTACACCTTC. This chain links TRBV3-1 (or the pseudogene TRBV3-2) with TRBJ1-2; possible D gene TRBD1, 6 bases. The CDR3 sequence is 15 residues long. V was cut by 0 bases and J by 7 bases, with 15 bases left in between. Germline CDR1 LGHDT, CDR2 YNNKEL (reference sequence).

The chain links TRBV11-2 to TRBJ1-2, with D uncertain. From germline, CDR1 is SGHAT and CDR2 FQNNGV. This CDR3 is built from 13 residues. Trimming took off 3 bases at V and 0 bases at J, with 5 bases between the two ends. The CDR3 DNA sequence: TGTGCCAGCAGCTTGCGGCCTAACTATGGCTACACCTTC. Translating it yields CASSLRPNYGYTF. Complete variable domain (other parts from reference TRBV11-2 and TRBJ1-2): EAGVAQSPRYKIIEKRQSVAFWCNPISGHATLYWYQQILGQGPKLLIQFQNNGVVDDSQLPKDRFSAERLKGVDSTLKIQPAKLEDSAVYLCASSLRPNYGYTFGSGTRLTVV.

The chain is built from TRBV3-1 (or the pseudogene TRBV3-2) and TRBJ1-1; 9 bases are a match to TRBD1. CDR1 and CDR2 from the germline V gene are LGHDT and YNNKEL (reference sequence). The CDR3 consists of 17 residues. V lost 1 base to trimming and J lost 1 base; unmatched junction nucleotides: 7. CDR3 DNA sequence: TGTGCCAGCAGCCAAGCCGGGACAGGGAAGGGGAACACTGAAGCTTTCTTT. Residues: CASSQAGTGKGNTEAFF.

J is TRBJ1-6 and V is TRBV2, with 8 bases lining up with TRBD1. The V gene's germline CDR1 is SNHLY and CDR2 FYNNEI. The CDR3 consists of 17 residues. J was trimmed by 2 bases and V by 6 bases; bases with no gene match: 9. The CDR3: CASRRDRHIPYNSPLHF. The CDR3 bases are TGTGCCAGCAGACGGGACAGGCATATCCCCTATAATTCACCCCTCCACTTT.

The J gene is TRBJ1-1, the V gene TRBV2; possible D gene TRBD1, 6 bases. The ends were cut back, 0 bases at V and 9 bases at J, with 20 bases in the middle. Looked up from germline, CDR1 is SNHLY and CDR2 is FYNNEI. This CDR3 is 16 amino acids long. This chain's CDR3 is CASSEAQPRTVFKAFF. DNA of the CDR3: TGTGCCAGCAGTGAAGCGCAACCTAGGACAGTTTTTAAAGCTTTCTTT.

Only one count was recorded for this clone. V is TRBV10-3 and J is TRBJ1-1; 11 bases fit TRBD1. This CDR3 spans 14 amino acids. Germline CDR1 and CDR2: ENHRY and SYGVKD. With V trimmed by 11 bases and J by 4 bases, 9 bases remained unmatched. The CDR3 loop reads CAFRAGTGGTEAFF. In nucleotides, the CDR3 is TGTGCCTTCCGCGCCGGGACAGGGGGCACTGAAGCTTTCTTT.

V and J are TRBV12-3 or TRBV12-4 and TRBJ2-4; D ambiguous. V lost 6 bases and J 8 bases, leaving 14 bases between the germline ends. This CDR3 is built from 13 residues. The CDR3 DNA reads TGTGCCAGCAGAACCGCTCGGGTCGACATTCAGTACTTC. This codes for CASRTARVDIQYF.

J is TRBJ1-1 and V is TRBV30; D perhaps matches TRBD1 (5 bases). Trimming took 0 bases from V and 7 from J, leaving 12 bases between them. CDR3 size: 13 residues. Germline V gene lookup returns CDR1 GTSNPN and CDR2 SVGIG (reference sequence). CDR3 bases: TGTGCCTGGAGTGTAATGGGGGGGGGTGAAGCTTTCTTT. Protein: CAWSVMGGGEAFF.

The chain uses TRBV6-5 and TRBJ2-4, with TRBD1 matching 8 bases. Trimming removed 5 bases from V and 5 bases from J; junction bases left unmatched: 8. Germline loops: CDR1 MNHEY, CDR2 SVGAGI. This CDR3 spans 15 amino acids. The CDR3 here is CASSSTSGQENIQYF. CDR3 coding DNA: TGTGCCAGCAGTAGCACGTCGGGACAGGAAAACATTCAGTACTTC.

This chain joins TRBV12-3 or TRBV12-4 and TRBJ1-2; the D gene is possibly TRBD1 (5 bases). The CDR3 length is 11 residues. V dropped 5 bases and J dropped 5 bases, with 6 bases sitting between them. Here the CDR3 reads CASSRGYGYTF. DNA of the CDR3: TGTGCCAGCAGTAGGGGTTATGGCTACACCTTC.

The chain recombines TRBV5-6 with TRBJ1-1; 8 bases agree with TRBD1. The CDR3 spans 13 residues. Looked up from germline, CDR1 is SGHDT and CDR2 is YYEEEE. Losses at the gene ends were 4 bases for V and 9 bases for J; bases not matched to a gene: 8. The CDR3 loop reads CASSTRDRLKAFF. The CDR3, as DNA: TGTGCCAGCAGCACCCGGGACAGGTTAAAAGCTTTCTTT.

The CDR3 DNA follows: TGTGCCAGCAGTTACCATCGGACAGGTTGGGATCAGCCCCAGCATTTT. It codes for CASSYHRTGWDQPQHF. The J gene is TRBJ1-5, the V gene TRBV6-2 or TRBV6-3; 7 nucleotides line up with TRBD1. Germline V gene lookup returns CDR1 MNHEY and CDR2 SVGEGT. V lost 2 bases and J lost 5; bases outside the gene matches: 9. CDR3 length: 16 amino acids.

The CDR3 DNA reads as TGTGCCAGCAGCTTAGCGGGGGGGGCCAAAGAGACCCAGTACTTC. This encodes CASSLAGGAKETQYF. This chain connects TRBV13 to TRBJ2-5; 8 positions agree with TRBD2. This CDR3 spans 15 amino acids. From germline, CDR1 is PRHDT and CDR2 FYEKMQ (reference sequence). After removal of 1 base from V and 3 bases from J, the junction contained 4 bases not matched to a gene.

The chain uses TRBV5-6 and TRBJ1-5; 9 positions agree with TRBD1. Losses at the gene ends were 4 bases for V and 2 bases for J; bases not matched to a gene: 10. This CDR3 has 17 amino acids. Germline V gene data show CDR1 as SGHDT and CDR2 as YYEEEE. CDR3 loop: CASSPRGQGMGNQPQHF. Here the CDR3 DNA reads TGTGCCAGCAGCCCGCGGGGACAGGGAATGGGCAATCAGCCCCAGCATTTT.